The clone carrying this TCR beta chain was seen only a few times. As yet, its antigen is unknown. The data originate from a study of identical twins. This CDR3 region has 12 residues. The V gene's germline CDR1 is ENHRY and CDR2 SYGVKD. With 3 bases removed from V and 8 bases from J, the gap between germline ends came to 10 bases. Study-wide results and caveats: Models predicted less out-of-frame TCR alpha sharing in monozygotic twins than was found. Weaker excess sharing between twins was seen in beta out-of-frame sequences. Memory repertoires showed no such pattern, whereas abundant cord blood beta clonotypes carried fewer insertions.

Template switching created a universal primer site, and the cDNA included unique molecular identifiers. TCRdb reprocessed the 5' RACE reads with MiXCR, giving one entry per CDR3 protein. Here the sample spans roughly 570,000 distinct CDR3 sequences, approximately 10% being singletons. These data are also associated with another study on yellow fever vaccine responses in identical twins.

V and J are TRBV10-3 and TRBJ1-2; no clear D. The receptor's source is a woman aged 18-29 years in good health. The sequenced sample consisted of PBMCs. CDR3: CAISDREEGYTF. The CDR3 coding sequence is TGTGCCATCAGTGATAGGGAGGAAGGCTACACCTTC.